Listed below are T cell receptor beta chains from one sample, sequenced in a study of neoadjuvant anti-PD-1 for oral cavity cancer. TCRdb's table, derived via immunoSEQ multiplex PCR, lists solely in-frame clones and lacks some. The table shows approximately 15,000 clones, with around two thirds occurring only once. The sample here was PBMCs, taken before nivolumab (anti-PD-1) treatment. The receptors derive from a person aged 40 to 85 with oral cavity squamous cell carcinoma. The CDR3 runs from the conserved cysteine through the conserved F or W. The D gene is left open where the match is weak. Size values are once, few and many counts, or a class for expanded clones, and some rows have none.

J gene: TRBJ1-1; V gene: TRBV6-5; clone size: once; D gene: NA; CDR3 DNA: TGTGCCAGCAGTTACGGACCTGAAGCTTTCTTT; CDR3 protein: CASSYGPEAFF
J gene: TRBJ1-2; V gene: TRBV29-1; clone size: NA; D gene: NA; CDR3 DNA: TGCAGCGTCCAAGGGGGGGACTTCTATGGCTACACCTTC; CDR3 protein: CSVQGGDFYGYTF
J gene: TRBJ2-7; V gene: TRBV29-1; clone size: few; D gene: NA; CDR3 DNA: TGCAGCGTTGATTCGGGGAACGAGCAGTACTTC; CDR3 protein: CSVDSGNEQYF
J gene: TRBJ1-5; V gene: TRBV28; clone size: few; D gene: NA; CDR3 DNA: TGTGCCAGCAGTTCGGGACGGGAAAATCAGCCCCAGCATTTT; CDR3 protein: CASSSGRENQPQHF
J gene: TRBJ2-3; V gene: TRBV29-1; clone size: NA; D gene: NA; CDR3 DNA: TGCAGCGTCCCGGGCAGATTGCTCACAGATACGCAGTATTTT; CDR3 protein: CSVPGRLLTDTQYF
J gene: TRBJ2-5; V gene: TRBV5-1; clone size: NA; D gene: NA; CDR3 DNA: TGCGCCAGCAGCATCGGGTCACAAGAGACCCAGTACTTC; CDR3 protein: CASSIGSQETQYF
J gene: TRBJ2-7; V gene: TRBV6-6; clone size: NA; D gene: NA; CDR3 DNA: TGTGCCAGCAGTTACTCTACCGGGACGGGAGAGCAGTACTTC; CDR3 protein: CASSYSTGTGEQYF
J gene: TRBJ1-2; V gene: TRBV6-5; clone size: few; D gene: TRBD1; CDR3 DNA: TGTGCCAGCAGTTCGACAGGGCCGACCTATGGCTACACCTTC; CDR3 protein: CASSSTGPTYGYTF
J gene: TRBJ1-1; V gene: TRBV5-1; clone size: NA; D gene: NA; CDR3 DNA: TGCGCCAGCAGCATTTACCTGACAGGATCTGAAGCTTTCTTT; CDR3 protein: CASSIYLTGSEAFF
J gene: TRBJ1-1; V gene: TRBV27; clone size: NA; D gene: NA; CDR3 DNA: TGTGCCAGCAGTTTATATCCCCCAAGAGGGGGAGGGACTGAAGCTTTCTTT; CDR3 protein: CASSLYPPRGGGTEAFF
J gene: TRBJ2-1; V gene: TRBV6-4; clone size: NA; D gene: NA; CDR3 DNA: TGTGCCAGCAGTCGATCGGGGAACTCCTACAATGAGCAGTTCTTC; CDR3 protein: CASSRSGNSYNEQFF
J gene: TRBJ2-3; V gene: TRBV4-1; clone size: NA; D gene: TRBD2; CDR3 DNA: TGCGCCAGCAGCCATCACCGACTAGCGGGTACAGATACGCAGTATTTT; CDR3 protein: CASSHHRLAGTDTQYF
J gene: TRBJ2-4; V gene: TRBV7-9; clone size: once; D gene: TRBD1; CDR3 DNA: TGTGCCAGCAGCCGGACAGGGGTAAACATTCAGTACTTC; CDR3 protein: CASSRTGVNIQYF
J gene: TRBJ1-1; V gene: TRBV28; clone size: NA; D gene: NA; CDR3 DNA: TGTGCCAGCAGGGGACCGCTCCCTGAAGCTTTCTTT; CDR3 protein: CASRGPLPEAFF
J gene: TRBJ2-1; V gene: TRBV27; clone size: NA; D gene: TRBD1; CDR3 DNA: TGTGCCAGCAGTTCAATCATCGGGACAGGAAACAATGAGCAGTTCTTC; CDR3 protein: CASSSIIGTGNNEQFF
J gene: TRBJ2-3; V gene: TRBV5-6; clone size: NA; D gene: TRBD1; CDR3 DNA: TGTGCCAGCAGCTTAGGGACAGAGCTCAGAATCAGCACAGATACGCAGTATTTT; CDR3 protein: CASSLGTELRISTDTQYF
J gene: TRBJ2-2; V gene: TRBV19; clone size: NA; D gene: TRBD2; CDR3 DNA: TGTGCCAGTTATGAAGCGGGAGGATCGACCGGGGAGCTGTTTTTT; CDR3 protein: CASYEAGGSTGELFF
J gene: TRBJ2-3; V gene: TRBV6-6; clone size: medium-sized; D gene: NA; CDR3 DNA: TGTGCCACCCGATCGGGGGCTAGCACAGATACGCAGTATTTT; CDR3 protein: CATRSGASTDTQYF
J gene: TRBJ1-5; V gene: TRBV11-3; clone size: NA; D gene: NA; CDR3 DNA: TGTGCCAGCAGCTTTCCTTCCCTCTGGACAAAACCCCAGCATTTT; CDR3 protein: CASSFPSLWTKPQHF
J gene: TRBJ2-7; V gene: TRBV19; clone size: NA; D gene: NA; CDR3 DNA: TGTGCCAGTACAAGAGGAGCAGGGAACTACGAGCAGTACTTC; CDR3 protein: CASTRGAGNYEQYF
J gene: TRBJ2-7; V gene: TRBV2; clone size: NA; D gene: TRBD1; CDR3 DNA: TGTGCCAGCACCGACAGCGAGGAGGGACAGGGTTCGTACGAGCAGTACTTC; CDR3 protein: CASTDSEEGQGSYEQYF
J gene: TRBJ2-5; V gene: TRBV6-1; clone size: once; D gene: TRBD1; CDR3 DNA: TGTGCCAGCAGTGAGACTCCGGGACAGGGCGCCGAGACCCAGTACTTC; CDR3 protein: CASSETPGQGAETQYF
J gene: TRBJ1-1; V gene: TRBV5-5; clone size: NA; D gene: TRBD1; CDR3 DNA: TGTGCCAGCAGCCCACGGACAGGGGTGAACACTGAAGCTTTCTTT; CDR3 protein: CASSPRTGVNTEAFF
J gene: TRBJ2-5; V gene: TRBV5-5; clone size: NA; D gene: TRBD1; CDR3 DNA: TGTGCCAGCAGCCTCTACAGGGGCCAGCAAGAGACCCAGTACTTC; CDR3 protein: CASSLYRGQQETQYF
J gene: TRBJ2-7; V gene: TRBV19; clone size: NA; D gene: TRBD2; CDR3 DNA: TGTGCCAGTAGAGACCGGGCTAGCGGAAGTTACGAGCAGTACTTC; CDR3 protein: CASRDRASGSYEQYF
J gene: TRBJ2-1; V gene: TRBV19; clone size: NA; D gene: TRBD2; CDR3 DNA: TGTGCCAGTAGTCCTTCACTAGCGGGAGCTGGAGGGGATGAGCAGTTCTTC; CDR3 protein: CASSPSLAGAGGDEQFF
J gene: TRBJ1-3; V gene: TRBV5-1; clone size: NA; D gene: NA; CDR3 DNA: TGCGCCAGCAGCTTGGAGGGCAGCGGAAACACCATATATTTT; CDR3 protein: CASSLEGSGNTIYF
J gene: TRBJ2-1; V gene: TRBV19; clone size: few; D gene: TRBD1; CDR3 DNA: TGTGCCAGTAGTCCGACAGGGAGCTCCTACAATGAGCAGTTCTTC; CDR3 protein: CASSPTGSSYNEQFF
J gene: TRBJ2-1; V gene: TRBV5-4; clone size: NA; D gene: TRBD2; CDR3 DNA: TGTGCCAGCCCATCAAAAGGGCGGGGGGGCGGTGAGCAGTTCTTC; CDR3 protein: CASPSKGRGGGEQFF
J gene: TRBJ1-1; V gene: TRBV19; clone size: few; D gene: NA; CDR3 DNA: TGTGCCAGTAGTACCCCCCGTAGGACACCTTACACTGAAGCTTTCTTT; CDR3 protein: CASSTPRRTPYTEAFF
J gene: TRBJ2-5; V gene: TRBV6-1; clone size: NA; D gene: NA; CDR3 DNA: TGTGCCAGCAGTCTCGGACTAAGGGAGACCCAGTACTTC; CDR3 protein: CASSLGLRETQYF
J gene: TRBJ2-5; V gene: TRBV6-1; clone size: NA; D gene: NA; CDR3 DNA: TGTGCCAGCAGTGAAGCCTCACAACAGACCCAGTACTTC; CDR3 protein: CASSEASQQTQYF
J gene: TRBJ2-7; V gene: TRBV19; clone size: NA; D gene: TRBD1; CDR3 DNA: TGTGCCAGTAGTAAACAGGGGTCCGGCTACGAGCAGTACTTC; CDR3 protein: CASSKQGSGYEQYF
J gene: TRBJ1-4; V gene: TRBV25-1; clone size: few; D gene: NA; CDR3 DNA: TGTGCCAGCAGGCGGGACTCCTCTCCTGGCAAACTGTTTTTT; CDR3 protein: CASRRDSSPGKLFF
J gene: TRBJ2-1; V gene: TRBV5-4; clone size: few; D gene: NA; CDR3 DNA: TGTGCCAGCAGCTTGGGAGGCGGCTCCTACAATGAGCAGTTCTTC; CDR3 protein: CASSLGGGSYNEQFF
J gene: TRBJ2-7; V gene: TRBV5-1; clone size: once; D gene: TRBD1; CDR3 DNA: TGCGCCAGCAGCTATGGGACAGGACCCTACGAGCAGTACTTC; CDR3 protein: CASSYGTGPYEQYF
J gene: TRBJ2-3; V gene: TRBV28; clone size: NA; D gene: NA; CDR3 DNA: TGTGCCAGCAGCCCGGGACACCCCCCGTATACGCAGTATTTT; CDR3 protein: CASSPGHPPYTQYF
J gene: TRBJ1-1; V gene: TRBV19; clone size: NA; D gene: TRBD1; CDR3 DNA: TGTGCCAGTAGTAAAGGGACAGCACAGATCAACACTGAAGCTTTCTTT; CDR3 protein: CASSKGTAQINTEAFF
J gene: TRBJ1-1; V gene: TRBV6-1; clone size: NA; D gene: TRBD1; CDR3 DNA: TGTGCCAGCAGGGTTGCGGGACAGGGGAACACTGAAGCTTTCTTT; CDR3 protein: CASRVAGQGNTEAFF
J gene: TRBJ2-5; V gene: TRBV10-3; clone size: NA; D gene: NA; CDR3 DNA: TGTGCCATCAGTTTTCTGGAGACCCAGTACTTC; CDR3 protein: CAISFLETQYF
J gene: TRBJ1-1; V gene: TRBV19; clone size: NA; D gene: TRBD1; CDR3 DNA: TGTGCCACCAGAGGACAGGGGGGCACTGAAGCTTTCTTT; CDR3 protein: CATRGQGGTEAFF
J gene: TRBJ1-2; V gene: TRBV14; clone size: few; D gene: TRBD1; CDR3 DNA: TGTGCCAGCAGCCAAGGTTTCCCAGGGGGCGCAAATAATTATGGCTACACCTTC; CDR3 protein: CASSQGFPGGANNYGYTF
J gene: TRBJ2-1; V gene: TRBV28; clone size: NA; D gene: NA; CDR3 DNA: TGTGCCAGCAGTGGGGGACGGCGAGGGGGAAAGAATGAGCAGTTCTTC; CDR3 protein: CASSGGRRGGKNEQFF
J gene: TRBJ2-2; V gene: TRBV18; clone size: few; D gene: NA; CDR3 DNA: TGTGCCAGCTCACAAATTCCCGGGCGCCCCGGAAGGAACACCGGGGAGCTGTTTTTT; CDR3 protein: CASSQIPGRPGRNTGELFF
J gene: TRBJ2-1; V gene: TRBV4-2; clone size: NA; D gene: TRBD2; CDR3 DNA: TGTGCCAGCAGCCACCACGGACTAGCGGGAGGCTCGAGGGACAATGAGCAGTTCTTC; CDR3 protein: CASSHHGLAGGSRDNEQFF
J gene: TRBJ2-1; V gene: TRBV20-1; clone size: NA; D gene: NA; CDR3 DNA: TGCAGTGTCCCTGGGTACAATGAGCAGTTCTTC; CDR3 protein: CSVPGYNEQFF
J gene: TRBJ1-1; V gene: TRBV29-1; clone size: few; D gene: NA; CDR3 DNA: TGCAGCGTTGAAAGGTGGAACACTGAAGCTTTCTTT; CDR3 protein: CSVERWNTEAFF
J gene: TRBJ1-1; V gene: TRBV6-6; clone size: NA; D gene: NA; CDR3 DNA: TGTGCCAGCAGTTACGACACTGAAGCTTTCTTT; CDR3 protein: CASSYDTEAFF
J gene: TRBJ2-7; V gene: TRBV6-1; clone size: few; D gene: TRBD1; CDR3 DNA: TGTGCCAGCAGGTCGAGAAGACAGGGTTTCAAGCAGTACTTC; CDR3 protein: CASRSRRQGFKQYF
J gene: TRBJ2-4; V gene: TRBV6-1; clone size: NA; D gene: NA; CDR3 DNA: TGTGCCAGCAGTGACGGAGAAAACATTCAGTACTTC; CDR3 protein: CASSDGENIQYF
J gene: TRBJ1-1; V gene: TRBV7-9; clone size: NA; D gene: NA; CDR3 DNA: TGTGCCAGCAGTAAAATGGGGCAGTACGGGGTGGCTTTCTTT; CDR3 protein: CASSKMGQYGVAFF
J gene: TRBJ2-5; V gene: TRBV28; clone size: NA; D gene: TRBD2; CDR3 DNA: TGTGCCAGCAGTCCCCCATGGGGGGGGGAAGAGACCCAGTACTTC; CDR3 protein: CASSPPWGGEETQYF
J gene: TRBJ2-5; V gene: TRBV5-6; clone size: NA; D gene: NA; CDR3 DNA: TGTGCCAGCAGCGACGTACAGAGGAGACAAGAGACCCAGTACTTC; CDR3 protein: CASSDVQRRQETQYF
J gene: TRBJ2-3; V gene: TRBV6-4; clone size: NA; D gene: NA; CDR3 DNA: TGTGCCAGCAGTAAACTCGGCCGTCCGGGGACAGATACGCAGTATTTT; CDR3 protein: CASSKLGRPGTDTQYF
J gene: TRBJ1-2; V gene: TRBV7-3; clone size: once; D gene: NA; CDR3 DNA: TGTGCCAGCAGCTCCGGCCAGGGGCACTATGGCTACACCTTC; CDR3 protein: CASSSGQGHYGYTF
J gene: TRBJ2-7; V gene: TRBV5-1; clone size: once; D gene: NA; CDR3 DNA: TGCGCCAGCAGCTTGGTTGGTAGCTCCTACGAGCAGTACTTC; CDR3 protein: CASSLVGSSYEQYF